Listed below are T cell receptor beta chains from one sample, sequenced in a study of blood T cell repertoires in COVID-19. Assay: immunoSEQ multiplex PCR; the TCRdb copy retains only in-frame clones and omits some. The sample holds 400,000 to 550,000 clones, about 85% seen once. Sequencing was done on a sample of PBMCs or T cells enriched from blood (not recorded which). The source of these receptors is a woman aged 18 to 35 with acute COVID-19. Each CDR3 is given with its conserved first and last residue. A D gene is named only where the DNA matches it firmly. The size entry is marked missing in some rows and otherwise reads once, few, many or a size class.

V	D	J	size	DNA	CDR3
TRBV9	TRBD2	TRBJ2-1	NA	TGTGCCAGCAGCGTAGAGGTAGCGGGGGCCTACAATGAGCAGTTCTTC	CASSVEVAGAYNEQFF
TRBV7-2	TRBD2	TRBJ2-3	NA	TGTGCCAGCAGCGAACCCGGGACTAGTTGGTCTACGCAGTATTTT	CASSEPGTSWSTQYF
TRBV29-1	TRBD1	TRBJ1-5	few	TGCAGCGCGCTTACAACAGGGGGAGGTGGGCAGCCCCAGCATTTT	CSALTTGGGGQPQHF
TRBV19	NA	TRBJ1-2	NA	TGTGCCAGTACCAGGGAATCTAACTATGGCTACACCTTC	CASTRESNYGYTF
TRBV28	TRBD2	TRBJ2-1	NA	TGTGCCAGCAGTTTATTACTAGCGGAGAACTACAATGAGCAGTTCTTC	CASSLLLAENYNEQFF
TRBV14	TRBD2	TRBJ2-7	NA	TGTGCCAGCAGCCAACCAGCTAGCGGGATTGAGCAGTACTTC	CASSQPASGIEQYF
TRBV9	NA	TRBJ2-2	NA	TGTGCCAGCAGCGTAGACACAGCGAACACCGGGGAGCTGTTTTTT	CASSVDTANTGELFF
TRBV29-1	NA	TRBJ1-2	NA	TGCAGCGTGGGGACATACGACTATGGCTACACCTTC	CSVGTYDYGYTF
TRBV5-1	NA	TRBJ1-1	NA	TGCGCCAGCAGCTCTACCAACACTGAAGCTTTCTTT	CASSSTNTEAFF
TRBV27	TRBD1	TRBJ1-1	NA	TGTGCCAGCAGTCTGGGACAGGCGGGGTATACTGAAGCTTTCTTT	CASSLGQAGYTEAFF
TRBV29-1	TRBD1	TRBJ1-4	NA	TGCAGCGTTGGACTTGGGACAGAAGAAAAACTGTTTTTT	CSVGLGTEEKLFF
TRBV4-1	NA	TRBJ1-1	NA	TGCGCCAGCAGCAATCTCGGGGTGACGAACACTGAAGCTTTCTTT	CASSNLGVTNTEAFF
TRBV11-3	NA	TRBJ2-7	NA	TGTGCCAGCTCTCAAGGGGCAATAGGCGAGCAGTACTTC	CASSQGAIGEQYF
TRBV7-2	NA	TRBJ2-7	NA	TGTGCCAGCAGCCCCGGTCGGGAGCAGTACTTC	CASSPGREQYF
TRBV6-6	NA	TRBJ2-7	once	TGTGCCAGCAGGAAAAACAGGGATTACTACGAGCAGTACTTC	CASRKNRDYYEQYF
TRBV2	NA	TRBJ2-7	once	TGTGCCAGCAGACAGGGTGGCGAGCAGTACTTC	CASRQGGEQYF
TRBV11-2	TRBD2	TRBJ2-3	NA	TGTGCCAGCAGCTTAACTAGCGGGGGGGCCGGTGGGACAGATACGCAGTATTTT	CASSLTSGGAGGTDTQYF
TRBV11-3	NA	TRBJ1-1	NA	TGTGCCAGCAGCTTAGGCAGTGTAACTGAAGCTTTCTTT	CASSLGSVTEAFF
TRBV19	TRBD2	TRBJ2-1	NA	TGTGCCAGTATTCCTAGCGGGAGAAACAATGAGCAGTTCTTC	CASIPSGRNNEQFF
TRBV27	NA	TRBJ1-2	NA	TGTGCCAGCAGTTTGACTGCGGGCAGCCCGGGAAACTATGGCTACACCTTC	CASSLTAGSPGNYGYTF
TRBV7-2	NA	TRBJ2-7	once	TGTGCCAGCAGCCCTCCCTCCTACGAGCAGTACTTC	CASSPPSYEQYF
TRBV14	NA	TRBJ2-1	NA	TGTGCCAGCAGCCAAGTTTTATCCTACAATGAGCAGTTCTTC	CASSQVLSYNEQFF
TRBV29-1	NA	TRBJ2-1	NA	TGCAGCGTTGGAGGCGTACGTACAGGAGACTGGGGTGGTTCCTACAATGAGCAGTTCTTC	CSVGGVRTGDWGGSYNEQFF
TRBV5-1	NA	TRBJ2-3	NA	TGCGCCAGTTACGGCGGGACCACTAACACAGATACGCAGTATTTT	CASYGGTTNTDTQYF
TRBV27	TRBD1	TRBJ2-7	NA	TGTGCCAGCAGTTCGGGACAGGGTGGGAACGAGCAGTACTTC	CASSSGQGGNEQYF
TRBV15	NA	TRBJ2-7	once	TGTGCCACCAGCAGAGACAGCTCCTACGAGCAGTACTTC	CATSRDSSYEQYF
TRBV7-3	NA	TRBJ2-7	NA	TGTGCCAGCAGCTCATCGGGGGACTCGTACGAGCAGTACTTC	CASSSSGDSYEQYF
TRBV28	NA	TRBJ2-7	NA	TGTGCCAGCAGTATTCTTAGGCCGGGACACGGATTATCCTACGAGCAGTACTTC	CASSILRPGHGLSYEQYF
TRBV6-1	NA	TRBJ2-4	NA	TGTGCCAGCAGTGAGAACAGCAGCAAAAACATTCAGTACTTC	CASSENSSKNIQYF
TRBV28	TRBD2	TRBJ2-3	NA	TGTGCCAGCAGTCTGCCCCCGACTAGCGGGAGCACAGATACGCAGTATTTT	CASSLPPTSGSTDTQYF
TRBV7-2	TRBD1	TRBJ1-2	NA	TGTGCCAGCAGCTTAGAATCAGACAGGGGTTCTGGCTACACCTTC	CASSLESDRGSGYTF
TRBV6-2/TRBV6-3	NA	TRBJ2-1	NA	TGTGCCAGCACCCCCGGGGGCAATGAGCAGTTCTTC	CASTPGGNEQFF
TRBV29-1	NA	TRBJ2-7	NA	TGCAGCTCCAGGGTTAGCGGAACTGAGCAGTACTTC	CSSRVSGTEQYF
TRBV7-2	NA	TRBJ2-5	NA	TGTGCCAGCAGCTTGAGTCTGGAGACCCAGTACTTC	CASSLSLETQYF
TRBV5-6	NA	TRBJ2-7	NA	TGTGCCAGCAGCTTTGACCTCTACAGCTCCTACGAGCAGTACTTC	CASSFDLYSSYEQYF
TRBV24-1	NA	TRBJ1-1	NA	TGTGCCACCAGTGAAACCCTAGGGGGTTCGGCTTTCTTT	CATSETLGGSAFF
TRBV4-1	NA	TRBJ1-2	NA	TGCGCCAGCAGCCAAGGAAAGGGGCAGGCCCAGACCGGCTACACCTTC	CASSQGKGQAQTGYTF
TRBV10-1	NA	TRBJ1-2	NA	TGCGCCAGCAGTGAGTCCAGGGAACATGGCTACACCTTC	CASSESREHGYTF
TRBV7-9	NA	TRBJ2-3	once	TGTGCCAGCAGCCCCAGCGGTACAGATACGCAGTATTTT	CASSPSGTDTQYF
TRBV15	TRBD2	TRBJ2-5	NA	TGTGCCACCAGCAAGTCTAGCGGGGGAAAAGAGACCCAGTACTTC	CATSKSSGGKETQYF
TRBV11-2	TRBD1	TRBJ2-3	NA	TGTGCCAGCAGCTTGGACAGGGGCACAGATACGCAGTATTTT	CASSLDRGTDTQYF
TRBV5-4	TRBD2	TRBJ2-1	NA	TGTGCCAGCAGCTTAGGGACTAGCATAATCGATGAGCAGTTCTTC	CASSLGTSIIDEQFF